This entry describes one TCR beta chain. These data come from a study of blood T cell repertoires in COVID-19. Looking at the study overall: The analysed material was cDNA or gDNA that came from T cells, B-cell-depleted T cells, or PBMCs.

The protocol was immunoSEQ multiplex PCR, while the TCRdb copy is restricted to in-frame clones and leaves out a portion. The data show around 100,000 clones, roughly nine tenths seen once. Trimming took off 1 base at V and 7 bases at J, with 11 bases between the two ends. The CDR3 consists of 13 residues. Germline lookup yields CDR1 GTSNPN and CDR2 SVGIG (reference sequence). Sample: peripheral blood. This chain links TRBV30 with TRBJ1-5, with D possibly TRBD1 on 6 matching bases. The clonotype was recovered from a man aged 45 to 65 with acute or convalescent COVID-19. CDR3 nucleotides: TGTGCCTGGAGTGGTGGGGGCCTCCAGCCCCAGCATTTT. Encoded protein: CAWSGGGLQPQHF. The whole variable domain, remainder taken from reference TRBV30 and TRBJ1-5, is SQTIHQWPATLVQPVGSPLSLECTVEGTSNPNLYWYRQAAGRGLQLLFYSVGIGQISSEVPQNLSASRPQDRQFILSSKKLLLSDSGFYLCAWSGGGLQPQHFGDGTRLSIL.